These 8 T cell receptor beta chains came from one sample sequenced in a study of cytomegalovirus exposure and HLA in healthy donors. 13 Jbeta primers and 60 Vbeta primers were used for the PCR. The table came from immunoSEQ multiplex PCR; TCRdb's copy has only in-frame clones and leaves some out. Here the sample spans about 140,000 clones, roughly 78% being singletons. Sequenced sample: PBMCs. These receptors all come from a man between 35 and 55 years old in good health and CMV-seropositive.

This clone was seen a handful of times. The chain uses TRBV2 and TRBJ2-1; possibly TRBD1 for D (6 bases). Germline-derived CDR1 and CDR2 are SNHLY and FYNNEI. The CDR3 spans 14 residues. V dropped 7 bases and J dropped 6 bases, with 16 bases sitting between them. CDR3 region: CASKGTRTVNEQFF. As DNA, the CDR3 is TGTGCCAGCAAGGGGACAAGGACCGTCAATGAGCAGTTCTTC.

The gene calls are TRBV5-1 and TRBJ1-2, with TRBD1 identical over 7 bases. The CDR3 is 16 amino acids. V was clipped by 4 bases and J by 4 bases; unmatched bases: 13. Germline CDR1 SGHRS, CDR2 YFSETQ. In nucleotides, the CDR3 is TGCGCCAGCAGCCGTGACAGGGAACCGAGGATCTATGGCTACACCTTC. As protein: CASSRDREPRIYGYTF. The full variable domain, in which reference TRBV5-1 and TRBJ1-2 provide the parts outside the CDR3, is KAGVTQTPRYLIKTRGQQVTLSCSPISGHRSVSWYQQTPGQGLQFLFEYFSETQRNKGNFPGRFSGRQFSNSRSEMNVSTLELGDSALYLCASSRDREPRIYGYTFGSGTRLTVV.

CDR3 region: CASSSLAGTEQYF. The CDR3 coding sequence is TGTGCCAGTAGTAGTCTAGCGGGAACCGAGCAGTACTTC. This chain joins TRBV19 and TRBJ2-7; 9 positions agree with TRBD2. The germline V gene has CDR1 LNHDA and CDR2 SQIVND (reference sequence). Trimming took 4 bases from V and 6 from J; bases not matched to a gene: 4. The length of the CDR3 is 13 residues.

V is TRBV19 and J is TRBJ1-5, with 7 bases fitting TRBD1. In germline, CDR1 is LNHDA, CDR2 SQIVND (reference sequence). The CDR3 contains 12 residues. Unmatched junction bases numbered 10, after V lost 9 bases and J lost 11 bases. CDR3 nucleotides: TGTGCCAGCGCCCCGGGGGACAGAACCCAGCATTTT. Translation gives CASAPGDRTQHF. The whole variable domain, remainder taken from reference TRBV19 and TRBJ1-5, is DGGITQSPKYLFRKEGQNVTLSCEQNLNHDAMYWYRQDPGQGLRLIYYSQIVNDFQKGDIAEGYSVSREKKESFPLTVTSAQKNPTAFYLCASAPGDRTQHFGDGTRLSIL.

The chain couples TRBV19 to TRBJ1-1; 9 nucleotides line up with TRBD1. The CDR3 sequence is 15 residues long. The germline V gene has CDR1 LNHDA and CDR2 SQIVND (reference sequence). With 4 bases clipped from V and 3 bases from J, the junction kept 6 bases outside the gene matches. The CDR3 DNA reads as TGTGCCAGTAGTAATTACAGGGGGCGCGACACTGAAGCTTTCTTT. This gives the protein CASSNYRGRDTEAFF.

The chain couples TRBV7-6 to TRBJ1-3; a possible D gene is TRBD1 (5 bases). Trimming left V 5 bases short and J 9 bases short, with 17 bases between. Per germline, CDR1 SGHVS and CDR2 FNYEAQ. CDR3 length equals 14 residues. The CDR3 nucleotides read TGTGCCAGCAGCCCCGGGACGGGAGATATCACCATATATTTT. This encodes CASSPGTGDITIYF.

This clone has only one observation. The chain is built from TRBV30 and TRBJ1-1; 8 positions agree with TRBD1. The CDR3 length is 15 residues. The ends lost 4 bases at V and 3 bases at J; junction bases unmatched: 10. The germline CDR1 and CDR2 sequences are GTSNPN and SVGIG (reference sequence). The CDR3 loop is CAWTTQGVGDTEAFF. The CDR3, as DNA: TGTGCCTGGACAACACAGGGGGTTGGGGACACTGAAGCTTTCTTT. The full variable domain, rest sourced from reference TRBV30 and TRBJ1-1, is SQTIHQWPATLVQPVGSPLSLECTVEGTSNPNLYWYRQAAGRGLQLLFYSVGIGQISSEVPQNLSASRPQDRQFILSSKKLLLSDSGFYLCAWTTQGVGDTEAFFGQGTRLTVV.

The chain employs TRBV6-4 and TRBJ1-1; 11 bases agree with TRBD1. This CDR3 contains 15 residues. V was clipped by 5 bases and J by 4 bases; unmatched bases: 6. Looked up from germline, CDR1 is MRHNA and CDR2 is SNTAGT. The chain's CDR3 is CASSSGQGAGTEAFF. As DNA, the CDR3 is TGTGCCAGCAGTAGTGGACAGGGGGCAGGCACTGAAGCTTTCTTT.